The 30 T cell receptor beta chains reported below all come from one sample, sequenced in a study of blood T cells in healthy people across ages. A J-beta primer mix and a sample-barcoded 5' primer were used in a second PCR of roughly 7 to 12 cycles. In TCRdb, the 5' RACE reads were re-called with MiXCR into one record per CDR3 protein. The top ten clones hold 10% to 15% of a sample with over 950,000 distinct CDR3 sequences, about two fifths of them seen once. Specimen: blood. The receptors shown here come from a man aged 18 to 30 in good health.

This clonotype appeared many times. The chain recombines TRBV29-1 with TRBJ2-5; D gene ambiguous. Germline V gene data show CDR1 as SQVTM and CDR2 as ANQGSEA. Trimming shortened V by 4 bases and J by 2 bases, and 8 bases separated the two germline ends. This CDR3 spans 12 amino acids. In nucleotides, the CDR3 is TGCAGCGTTGTTGTCTTACAAGAGACCCAGTACTTC. It is translated as CSVVVLQETQYF.

The rearrangement joins TRBV2 to TRBJ2-1, with 11 bases aligning to TRBD1. The CDR3 has 19 amino acids. J was trimmed by 1 base and V by 4 bases; bases with no gene match: 12. Per germline, CDR1 SNHLY and CDR2 FYNNEI. The CDR3 spells CASSAGDRGRGASYNEQFF. In nucleotides, the CDR3 is TGTGCCAGCAGTGCAGGGGACAGGGGGAGAGGGGCATCCTACAATGAGCAGTTCTTC.

CDR3 sequence (DNA): TGCAGTGCTAGTGAGCACCGGGACACGAAGAAAGAGACCCAGTACTTC. Its protein product is CSASEHRDTKKETQYF. The chain combines TRBV20-1 with TRBJ2-5; a possible D gene is TRBD1 (6 bases). Trimming stripped 3 bases from V and 3 bases from J, with 20 bases between. Germline-derived CDR1 and CDR2 are DFQATT and SNEGSKA (reference sequence). This CDR3 is 16 amino acids long.

V gene TRBV5-1 combines with J gene TRBJ2-1, with D possibly TRBD2 on 5 matching bases. The CDR3 consists of 15 residues. Trimming removed 3 bases from V and 9 bases from J, with 19 bases in between. Germline lookup yields CDR1 SGHRS and CDR2 YFSETQ. CDR3 in DNA: TGCGCCAGCAGCTCTAGCCTTGGCAGGACGGCTGAGCAGTTCTTC. Translated, it gives CASSSSLGRTAEQFF.

This chain links TRBV7-9 with TRBJ2-2; 9 bases are shared with TRBD1. Germline V CDR1 and CDR2: SEHNR, FQNEAQ (reference sequence). J lost 2 bases, V lost 1 base, and 5 bases had no gene match. The CDR3 is made up of 17 amino acids. The DNA of the CDR3 is TGTGCCAGCAGCTTAGAAGTGGGACAGGGCAACACCGGGGAGCTGTTTTTT. It encodes CASSLEVGQGNTGELFF.

The rearrangement uses TRBV18 and TRBJ1-5; D call uncertain. The CDR3 totals 15 residues. The V end was cut by 4 bases, the J end by 4 bases, with 14 bases between. Germline-derived CDR1 and CDR2 are KGHSH and LQKENI. The CDR3 DNA reads as TGTGCCAGCTCACGGGAGGACTTGCCAAATCAGCCCCAGCATTTT. Amino acids: CASSREDLPNQPQHF.

V and J are TRBV7-9 and TRBJ2-7, with D perhaps assigned TRBD1 or TRBD2 (6 bases each). Trimming shortened V by 3 bases and J by 7 bases, and 10 bases separated the two germline ends. In germline, CDR1 is SEHNR, CDR2 FQNEAQ (reference sequence). This CDR3 comprises 12 residues. DNA of the CDR3: TGTGCCAGCAGCTTCAAAGGGGGGGAGCAGTACTTC. Translation: CASSFKGGEQYF.

The chain recombines TRBV6-5 with TRBJ1-1; 8 positions agree with TRBD1. V was clipped by 6 bases and J by 0 bases; unmatched bases: 9. The germline CDR1 and CDR2 sequences are MNHEY and SVGAGI. The CDR3 totals 16 residues. CDR3 sequence (DNA): TGTGCCAGCAGGCCCGGGACAGGAGAAATGAACACTGAAGCTTTCTTT. Translation: CASRPGTGEMNTEAFF.

This chain connects TRBV12-5 to TRBJ2-3, with D possibly being TRBD1 or TRBD2 (6 bases each). Germline V gives CDR1 LGHNT, CDR2 FRNRAP. This CDR3 is 17 amino acids long. Between the trimmed V and J ends, which lost 2 bases and 1 base, there was a span of 16 bases. The CDR3 coding sequence is TGTGCTAGTGGTTTGCGGGGGCAGGGGCCTCGCACAGATACGCAGTATTTT. Translation gives CASGLRGQGPRTDTQYF. Complete variable domain (other parts from reference TRBV12-5 and TRBJ2-3): DARVTQTPRHKVTEMGQEVTMRCQPILGHNTVFWYRQTMMQGLELLAYFRNRAPLDDSGMPKDRFSAEMPDATLATLKIQPSEPRDSAVYFCASGLRGQGPRTDTQYFGPGTRLTVL.

This chain joins TRBV10-3 and TRBJ2-3; D may match TRBD1 or TRBD2 (5 bases each). This CDR3 region has 13 residues. Per the germline V gene, CDR1 is ENHRY and CDR2 is SYGVKD. V was clipped by 3 bases and J by 4 bases, with 8 bases between them. CDR3 bases: TGTGCCATCAGTGACAGGGAGCCAGATACGCAGTATTTT. This encodes CAISDREPDTQYF.

This clonotype has only a few counts. This chain joins TRBV20-1 and TRBJ1-5, with D possibly matching TRBD1 (6 bases). The CDR3 runs 16 residues. From germline, CDR1 is DFQATT and CDR2 SNEGSKA (reference sequence). V lost 3 bases, J lost 0 bases, and 15 bases lay in between. This CDR3 is CSARGRGPDSNQPQHF. CDR3 nucleotides: TGCAGTGCTAGGGGGCGGGGGCCGGATAGCAATCAGCCCCAGCATTTT.

The chain recombines TRBV12-3 or TRBV12-4 with TRBJ2-1; D perhaps matches TRBD1 (6 bases). Judging by the DNA end, TRBJ2-7 fits better; the J call may be wrong. The CDR3 covers 15 residues. The CDR3 DNA reads TGTGCCAGCACCAGACCCGGGACAAATTACAATGAGCAGTACTTC. It encodes CASTRPGTNYNEQYF.

This clonotype was observed a few times. The chain carries TRBV5-1 and TRBJ2-7; D is ambiguous. CDR3 size: 14 residues. Per germline, CDR1 SGHRS and CDR2 YFSETQ. The ends were cut back, 1 base at V and 2 bases at J, with 10 bases in the middle. For the CDR3, the DNA is TGCGCCAGCAGCTTGACGGGTAAACCCTACGAGCAGTACTTC. Residues: CASSLTGKPYEQYF.

The gene calls are TRBV6-5 and TRBJ2-5, with 8 positions matching TRBD2. The CDR3 covers 16 residues. CDR1 and CDR2 (germline): MNHEY, SVGAGI. Trimming took 5 bases from V and 5 from J; bases not matched to a gene: 13. The CDR3 reads CASSSSGAPVGETQYF. The CDR3 region has the DNA TGTGCCAGCAGTAGTAGCGGGGCGCCTGTTGGGGAGACCCAGTACTTC.

This clonotype was found a few times. V usage is TRBV7-2 and J usage is TRBJ2-1, with 9 bases lining up with TRBD2. The CDR3 consists of 16 residues. Germline CDR1 reads SGHTA; CDR2 reads FQGNSA. With 1 base clipped from V and 6 bases from J, the junction kept 7 bases outside the gene matches. The CDR3 region has the DNA TGTGCCAGCAGCTTAGGGTTCCGCGGGGGGGCCAATGAGCAGTTCTTC. Residues: CASSLGFRGGANEQFF.

The CDR3 DNA sequence: TGCAGCGCCGGTGCTAACTTAAATGAAAAACTGTTTTTT. It yields the protein CSAGANLNEKLFF. The chain carries TRBV29-1 and TRBJ1-4; D not certain. The V and J ends lost 7 bases and 5 bases respectively, with 14 bases between them. This CDR3 region has 13 residues. Germline values: CDR1 SQVTM, CDR2 ANQGSEA.

This sequence joins TRBV10-3 and TRBJ1-6, with D unclear. CDR3 length: 13 amino acids. Germline V CDR1 and CDR2: ENHRY, SYGVKD. With 3 bases removed from V and 6 bases from J, the gap between germline ends came to 6 bases. Written as DNA, the CDR3 is TGTGCCATCAGTGATTCGAGTAATTCACCCCTCCACTTT. The encoded protein is CAISDSSNSPLHF.

The rearrangement uses TRBV20-1 and TRBJ2-2, with TRBD2 matching over 15 bases. The CDR3 has 15 residues. Trimming removed 6 bases from V and 4 bases from J; junction bases left unmatched: 3. Germline CDR1 is DFQATT and CDR2 is SNEGSKA (reference sequence). In DNA, the CDR3 is TGCAGTGCCCCGGGACTAGCGGGGGGCACCGGGGAGCTGTTTTTT. As protein: CSAPGLAGGTGELFF.

This clonotype was counted many times. The chain recombines TRBV12-3 or TRBV12-4 with TRBJ1-2; D is uncertain. V lost 3 bases, J lost 4 bases, and 6 bases lay in between. CDR3 length: 12 amino acids. CDR3 sequence (DNA): TGTGCCAGCAGTTTCCGCCTCTATGGCTACACCTTC. As protein: CASSFRLYGYTF.

The rearrangement links TRBV12-3 or TRBV12-4 to TRBJ2-3, with TRBD1 matching over 10 bases. The J segment lost 5 bases and the V segment lost 7 bases, leaving 12 bases of the junction unmatched. The CDR3 contains 16 residues. The CDR3 bases are TGTGCCAGCACTCCCCCGACAGGGGGCAAGGGAGATACGCAGTATTTT. Translating it yields CASTPPTGGKGDTQYF.

The V call is TRBV20-1, the J call TRBJ1-1, with 7 bases fitting TRBD1. Germline CDR1 is DFQATT and CDR2 is SNEGSKA (reference sequence). Trimming removed 5 bases from V and 0 bases from J; junction bases left unmatched: 6. This CDR3 has 14 amino acids. The CDR3 loop is CSAEGQLVNTEAFF. In DNA form, the CDR3 reads TGCAGTGCTGAGGGACAGTTAGTGAACACTGAAGCTTTCTTT.

This clonotype turned up a few times. This chain uses TRBV20-1 with TRBJ2-3, with 15 bases fitting TRBD2. There are 16 residues in the CDR3. Trimming took 6 bases from V and 4 from J; bases not matched to a gene: 8. CDR1 is DFQATT, CDR2 SNEGSKA, per germline (reference sequence). The DNA for the CDR3 is TGCAGTGCCCAAAGGACTAGCGGGGGGGTGGCAGATACGCAGTATTTT. Its protein product is CSAQRTSGGVADTQYF.

This clonotype has only a few counts. V gene TRBV4-3 combines with J gene TRBJ2-7; the D gene is possibly TRBD2 (6 bases). The germline V and J ends were trimmed by 0 bases and 3 bases, with 12 bases remaining between them. CDR3 length: 15 amino acids. Germline values: CDR1 LGHNA, CDR2 YSLEER. The CDR3 sequence is CASSQDSGSDYEQYF. CDR3 nucleotides: TGCGCCAGCAGCCAAGACAGCGGGTCGGACTACGAGCAGTACTTC.

The rearrangement links TRBV18 to TRBJ2-4, with no clear D. The end of the DNA is better explained by TRBJ2-5, so the J call may be wrong. CDR3 length equals 12 residues. Germline CDR1 is KGHSH and CDR2 is LQKENI. In DNA, the CDR3 is TGTGCCAGCTCACCGACCGTCAAGACCCAGTACTTC. Translating it yields CASSPTVKTQYF.

The chain carries TRBV20-1 and TRBJ1-5, with D tentatively TRBD1 (5 bases). The germline V gene has CDR1 DFQATT and CDR2 SNEGSKA (reference sequence). This CDR3 region has 11 residues. Trimming removed 5 bases at V and 5 bases at J, with 7 bases between. DNA for the CDR3: TGCAGTGCTGGGGGGGATCAGCCCCAGCATTTT. This encodes CSAGGDQPQHF.

This chain's CDR3 is CASSSFRSWTSGANVLTF. The CDR3 bases are TGTGCCAGCAGTTCATTCCGGTCATGGACGTCTGGGGCCAACGTCCTGACTTTC. The chain has TRBV28 and TRBJ2-6; D is unresolved. V was pared by 4 bases and J by 1 base, with 17 bases between. The CDR3 covers 18 residues. From germline, CDR1 is MDHEN and CDR2 SYDVKM.

This clonotype came up a few times. The chain recombines TRBV20-1 with TRBJ2-1; D unclear. CDR1 is DFQATT, CDR2 SNEGSKA, per germline (reference sequence). This CDR3 region has 12 residues. Trimming removed 3 bases from V and 8 bases from J, with 11 bases in between. The CDR3 loop is CSARPTYDEQFF. The DNA for the CDR3 is TGCAGTGCTAGGCCTACTTACGATGAGCAGTTCTTC.

The J gene is TRBJ1-4, the V gene TRBV3-1; D ambiguous. The V gene's germline CDR1 is LGHDT and CDR2 YNNKEL (reference sequence). CDR3 length: 14 residues. V lost 1 base, J lost 3 bases, and 6 bases lay in between. In DNA form, the CDR3 reads TGTGCCAGCAGCCAAGGGGGTCCTAATGAAAAACTGTTTTTT. It is translated as CASSQGGPNEKLFF. The whole variable domain, remainder taken from reference TRBV3-1 and TRBJ1-4, is DTAVSQTPKYLVTQMGNDKSIKCEQNLGHDTMYWYKQDSKKFLKIMFSYNNKELIINETVPNRFSPKSPDKAHLNLHINSLELGDSAVYFCASSQGGPNEKLFFGSGTQLSVL.

This clonotype has more than one count but fewer than ten. The chain links TRBV14 to TRBJ2-7, with a weak D call TRBD2 (7 bases). Trimming cost V 0 bases and J 0 bases, with 15 bases left between them. CDR1 is SGHDN, CDR2 FVKESK, per germline. CDR3 length: 17 amino acids. CDR3 in amino acids: CASSQDGGDIFSYEQYF. CDR3 sequence (DNA): TGTGCCAGCAGCCAAGATGGGGGGGACATTTTCTCCTACGAGCAGTACTTC.

In this sample, this clonotype turned up once. The germline gene is not matched at one end of the junction; a read error may be the cause. The CDR3 here is CANSAPTRLLYNEQFF. The CDR3 DNA sequence: TGTGCCAACAGTGCCCCGACTAGGCTCCTGTACAATGAGCAGTTCTTC. The V gene is TRBV12-3 or TRBV12-4, the J gene TRBJ2-1; TRBD2 might be the D (6 bases). This CDR3 spans 16 amino acids.